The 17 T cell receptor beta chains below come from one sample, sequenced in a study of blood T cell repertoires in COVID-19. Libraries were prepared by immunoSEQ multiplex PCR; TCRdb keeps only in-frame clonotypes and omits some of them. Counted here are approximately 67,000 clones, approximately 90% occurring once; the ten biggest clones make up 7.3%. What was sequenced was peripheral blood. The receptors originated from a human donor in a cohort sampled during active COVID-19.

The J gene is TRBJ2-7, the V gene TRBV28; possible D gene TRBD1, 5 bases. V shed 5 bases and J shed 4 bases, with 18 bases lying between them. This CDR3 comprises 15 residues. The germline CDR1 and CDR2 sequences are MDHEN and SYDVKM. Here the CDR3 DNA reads TGTGCCAGCAGTCCTGGGTCTCAGGGCCATTACGAGCAGTACTTC. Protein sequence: CASSPGSQGHYEQYF.

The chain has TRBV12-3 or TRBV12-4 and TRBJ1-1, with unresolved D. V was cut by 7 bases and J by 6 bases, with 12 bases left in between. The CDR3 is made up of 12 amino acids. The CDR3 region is CASISLRAEAFF. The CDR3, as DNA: TGTGCCAGCATCTCCTTGCGTGCTGAAGCTTTCTTT.

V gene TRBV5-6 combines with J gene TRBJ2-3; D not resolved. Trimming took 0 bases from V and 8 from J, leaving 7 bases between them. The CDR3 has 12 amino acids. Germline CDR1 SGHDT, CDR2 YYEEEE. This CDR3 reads CASSLGVGTQYF. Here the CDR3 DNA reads TGTGCCAGCAGCTTGGGCGTCGGTACGCAGTATTTT.

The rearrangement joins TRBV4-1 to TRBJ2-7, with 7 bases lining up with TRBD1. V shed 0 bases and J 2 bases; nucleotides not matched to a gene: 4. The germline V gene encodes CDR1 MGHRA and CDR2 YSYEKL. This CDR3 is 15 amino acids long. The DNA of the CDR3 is TGCGCCAGCAGCCAAGAGCGAACAGGGGCCTACGAGCAGTACTTC. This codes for CASSQERTGAYEQYF.

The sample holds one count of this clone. The CDR3: CASSLDTVNYGYTF. CDR3 DNA: TGTGCCAGCAGCTTAGATACGGTTAACTATGGCTACACCTTC. The rearrangement links TRBV7-2 to TRBJ1-2; no clear D gene. This CDR3 region has 14 residues. The germline gives CDR1 SGHTA, CDR2 FQGNSA. V dropped 1 base and J dropped 1 base, with 7 bases sitting between them.

CDR3 DNA: TGTGCCACCAGTGATCGCGGGGCTCCCAGCGATGAGCAGTTCTTC. As protein: CATSDRGAPSDEQFF. The genes are TRBV24-1 and TRBJ2-1; weak D call: TRBD2 (6 bases). The CDR3 has 15 amino acids. Between the trimmed V and J ends, which lost 3 bases and 8 bases, there was a span of 16 bases. Germline V gene sequence: CDR1 KGHDR, CDR2 SFDVKD.

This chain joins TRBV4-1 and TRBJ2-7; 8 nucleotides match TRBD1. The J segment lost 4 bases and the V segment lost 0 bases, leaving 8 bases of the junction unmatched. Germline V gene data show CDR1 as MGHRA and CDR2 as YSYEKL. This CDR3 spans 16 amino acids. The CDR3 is CASSQEGTGAPYEQYF. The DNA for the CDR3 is TGCGCCAGCAGCCAAGAAGGGACAGGAGCCCCATACGAGCAGTACTTC.

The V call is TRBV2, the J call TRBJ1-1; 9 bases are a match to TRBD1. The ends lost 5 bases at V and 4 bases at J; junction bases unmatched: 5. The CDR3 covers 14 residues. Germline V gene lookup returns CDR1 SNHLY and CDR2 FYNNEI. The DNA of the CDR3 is TGTGCCAGCAGTCTACAGGGGGCTGGCACTGAAGCTTTCTTT. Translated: CASSLQGAGTEAFF.

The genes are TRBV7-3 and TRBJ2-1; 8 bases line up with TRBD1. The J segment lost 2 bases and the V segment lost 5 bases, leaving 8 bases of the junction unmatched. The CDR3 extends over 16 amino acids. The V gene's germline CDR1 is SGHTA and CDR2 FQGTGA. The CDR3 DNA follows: TGTGCCAGCAGCCAAGCCCAGGGGGCCCCCTACAATGAGCAGTTCTTC. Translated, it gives CASSQAQGAPYNEQFF.

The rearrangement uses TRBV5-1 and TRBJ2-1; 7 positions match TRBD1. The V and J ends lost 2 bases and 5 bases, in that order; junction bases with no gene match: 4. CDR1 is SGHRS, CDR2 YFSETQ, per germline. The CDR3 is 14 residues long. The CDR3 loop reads CASSFWTGDNEQFF. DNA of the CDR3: TGCGCCAGCAGCTTCTGGACAGGCGACAATGAGCAGTTCTTC.

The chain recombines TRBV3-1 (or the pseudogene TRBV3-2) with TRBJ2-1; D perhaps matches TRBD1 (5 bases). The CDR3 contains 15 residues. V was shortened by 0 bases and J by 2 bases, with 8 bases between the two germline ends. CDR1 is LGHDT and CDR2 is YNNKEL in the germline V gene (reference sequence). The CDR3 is CASSQDPGTYNEQFF. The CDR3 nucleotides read TGTGCCAGCAGCCAAGATCCAGGGACCTACAATGAGCAGTTCTTC.

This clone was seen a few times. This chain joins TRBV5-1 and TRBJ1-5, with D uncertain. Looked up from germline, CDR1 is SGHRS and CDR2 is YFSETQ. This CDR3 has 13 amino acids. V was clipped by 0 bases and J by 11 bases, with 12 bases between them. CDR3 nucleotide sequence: TGCGCCAGCAGCTTGGAGGGAGTCGGCTCCCAGCATTTT. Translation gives CASSLEGVGSQHF.

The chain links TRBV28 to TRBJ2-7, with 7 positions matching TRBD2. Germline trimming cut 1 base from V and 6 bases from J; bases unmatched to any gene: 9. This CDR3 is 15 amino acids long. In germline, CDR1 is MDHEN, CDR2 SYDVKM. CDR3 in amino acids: CASSLSQAGVREQYF. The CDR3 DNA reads TGTGCCAGCAGTTTATCCCAGGCGGGAGTGCGCGAGCAGTACTTC. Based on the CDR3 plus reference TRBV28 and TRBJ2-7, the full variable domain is DVKVTQSSRYLVKRTGEKVFLECVQDMDHENMFWYRQDPGLGLRLIYFSYDVKMKEKGDIPEGYSVSREKKERFSLILESASTNQTSMYLCASSLSQAGVREQYFGPGTRLTVT.

The chain's CDR3 is CASSSTVPSYNEQFF. The CDR3 DNA follows: TGTGCCAGCAGTTCGACTGTGCCTTCCTACAATGAGCAGTTCTTC. The V call is TRBV6-5, the J call TRBJ2-1; D gene unclear. Germline CDR1 reads MNHEY; CDR2 reads SVGAGI. Trimming shortened V by 4 bases and J by 1 base, and 11 bases separated the two germline ends. CDR3 size: 15 residues.

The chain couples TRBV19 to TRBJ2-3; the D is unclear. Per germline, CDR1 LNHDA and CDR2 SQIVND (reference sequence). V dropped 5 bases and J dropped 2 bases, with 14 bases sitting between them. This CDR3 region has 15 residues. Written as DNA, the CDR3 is TGTGCCAGTAGTTTTTCAGAGGCCACCACAGATACGCAGTATTTT. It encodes CASSFSEATTDTQYF.

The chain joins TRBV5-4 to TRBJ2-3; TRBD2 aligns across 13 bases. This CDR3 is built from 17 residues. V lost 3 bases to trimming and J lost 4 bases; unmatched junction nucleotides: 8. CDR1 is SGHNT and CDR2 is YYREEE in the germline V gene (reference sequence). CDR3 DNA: TGTGCCAGCAGCTCCGGACTAGCGGGAGCTAAGGCAGATACGCAGTATTTT. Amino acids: CASSSGLAGAKADTQYF.

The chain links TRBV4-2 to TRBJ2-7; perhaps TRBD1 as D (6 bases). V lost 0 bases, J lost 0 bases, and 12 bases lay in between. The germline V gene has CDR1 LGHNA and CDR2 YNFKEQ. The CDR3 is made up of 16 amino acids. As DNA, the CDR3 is TGTGCCAGCAGCCAAGATCGAAGGGGGAGCTCCTACGAGCAGTACTTC. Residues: CASSQDRRGSSYEQYF.